Listed below are T cell receptor beta chains from one sample, sequenced in a study of CD8 T cells in ankylosing spondylitis. MiXCR, run by TCRdb on the 5' RACE reads, gives a single entry per CDR3 protein. The table includes 450,000 or so distinct CDR3 sequences, 20% to 30% detected once. The sample taken for sequencing was blood, either unsorted or a sorted T cell fraction (not recorded which). These receptor sequences come from a male donor with ankylosing spondylitis. Each CDR3 is given with its conserved first and last residue. D genes are given only for firm matches. Size values are once, few and many counts, or a class for expanded clones, and some rows have none.

j_call | clone_size | v_call | d_call | cdr3_aa | cdr3_nt
TRBJ2-7 | NA | TRBV12-3/TRBV12-4 | NA | CASSPGFEQYF | TGTGCCAGCAGCCCAGGGTTCGAGCAGTACTTC
TRBJ1-1 | few | TRBV12-3/TRBV12-4 | NA | CASSLDLRTEAFF | TGTGCCAGCAGTTTAGACCTAAGGACTGAAGCTTTCTTT
TRBJ1-4 | few | TRBV20-1 | NA | CSARTAPTNEKLFF | TGCAGTGCTAGAACAGCCCCAACTAATGAAAAACTGTTTTTT
TRBJ2-1 | NA | TRBV20-1 | TRBD2 | CSASSGSRAGEQFF | TGCAGTGCTAGTAGCGGGAGTAGGGCGGGTGAGCAGTTCTTC
TRBJ2-1 | few | TRBV6-1 | TRBD2 | CASSLAGGNHNEQFF | TGTGCCAGCAGCCTAGCGGGAGGGAATCACAATGAGCAGTTCTTC
TRBJ2-1 | NA | TRBV20-1 | NA | CMGTSYNEQFF | TGCATGGGGACTTCCTACAATGAGCAGTTCTTC
TRBJ2-7 | NA | TRBV7-2 | NA | CASSFSRAEQYF | TGTGCCAGCAGCTTTAGCCGGGCCGAGCAGTACTTC
TRBJ2-2 | many | TRBV5-1 | NA | CASSLGENTGELFF | TGTGCCAGCAGCTTAGGGGAGAACACCGGGGAGCTGTTTTTT
TRBJ1-5 | few | TRBV5-1 | NA | CASSSGTPGVQPQHF | TGCGCCAGCAGCTCCGGGACCCCGGGGGTTCAGCCCCAGCATTTT
TRBJ1-2 | few | TRBV20-1 | NA | CSGKVISIYGYTF | TGCAGTGGAAAAGTGATAAGTATCTATGGCTACACCTTC
TRBJ2-7 | NA | TRBV2 | TRBD2 | CASSQTSGSNEQYF | TGTGCCAGCAGTCAGACTAGCGGGAGCAACGAGCAGTACTTC
TRBJ2-3 | NA | TRBV20-1 | TRBD2 | CSAKPSGRGGTDTQYF | TGCAGTGCTAAACCTAGCGGGAGAGGAGGAACAGATACGCAGTATTTT
TRBJ2-1 | many | TRBV24-1 | NA | CATSDLSGENYNEQFF | TGTGCCACCAGTGATTTGTCAGGGGAGAATTACAATGAGCAGTTCTTC
TRBJ2-4 | few | TRBV5-1 | TRBD1 | CASSFGQGEDIQYF | TGCGCCAGCAGTTTCGGACAGGGTGAGGACATTCAGTACTTC
TRBJ2-7 | NA | TRBV20-1 | NA | CSASYLASADEQYF | TGCAGTGCTAGTTACTTGGCTAGCGCCGACGAGCAGTACTTC
TRBJ2-2 | few | TRBV27 | TRBD1 | CASTVQGTGELFF | TGTGCCAGCACTGTACAGGGGACCGGGGAGCTGTTTTTT
TRBJ2-2 | NA | TRBV4-1 | NA | CASSHTLPNTGELFF | TGCGCCAGCAGCCATACCCTACCGAACACCGGGGAGCTGTTTTTT
TRBJ2-1 | few | TRBV10-3 | TRBD2 | CAISESTSGRGNEQFF | TGTGCCATCAGTGAGTCAACTAGCGGGAGAGGAAATGAGCAGTTCTTC
TRBJ2-1 | NA | TRBV5-1 | NA | CASSLDLGSTYNEQFF | TGCGCCAGCAGCTTGGACCTTGGCTCGACCTACAATGAGCAGTTCTTC
TRBJ1-1 | many | TRBV3-1 | NA | CASSQGTSMNTEAFF | TGTGCCAGCAGCCAAGGAACAAGCATGAACACTGAAGCTTTCTTT
TRBJ2-1 | few | TRBV5-1 | TRBD1 | CASSNRDRGDEQFF | TGCGCCAGCAGCAATCGGGACAGGGGGGATGAGCAGTTCTTC
TRBJ2-5 | few | TRBV5-1 | NA | CASSLFGSSMETQYF | TGCGCCAGCAGCTTGTTCGGGAGTAGTATGGAGACCCAGTACTTC
TRBJ2-7 | NA | TRBV20-1 | NA | CSAFPGREGYEQYF | TGCAGTGCTTTTCCGGGTCGAGAAGGATACGAGCAGTACTTC
TRBJ2-7 | NA | TRBV20-1 | TRBD2 | CSARSEGSGRNEQYF | TGCAGTGCTAGGTCCGAAGGTAGCGGGAGAAACGAGCAGTACTTC
TRBJ1-5 | NA | TRBV11-1 | NA | CASSHPGDGQPQHF | TGTGCCAGCAGCCACCCAGGGGACGGCCAGCCCCAGCATTTT
TRBJ1-5 | NA | TRBV20-1 | NA | CSARDPLTPSNQPQHF | TGCAGTGCTAGGGATCCGCTTACTCCCAGCAATCAGCCCCAGCATTTT
TRBJ2-7 | many | TRBV12-3/TRBV12-4 | TRBD2 | CASSFSGLNYEQYF | TGTGCCAGCAGTTTCTCGGGACTAAACTACGAGCAGTACTTC
TRBJ2-1 | few | TRBV24-1 | TRBD1 | CATSAPDRSSYNEQFF | TGTGCCACCAGTGCTCCGGACAGGAGCTCCTACAATGAGCAGTTCTTC
TRBJ2-7 | many | TRBV5-6 | TRBD1 | CASSPGQGEGYEQYF | TGTGCCAGCAGCCCTGGACAGGGGGAAGGCTACGAGCAGTACTTC
TRBJ2-7 | NA | TRBV7-8 | NA | CASGRHSPTYEQYF | TGTGCCAGCGGCCGACATTCTCCTACCTACGAGCAGTACTTC
TRBJ2-5 | NA | TRBV5-1 | NA | CASRYDTLRETQYF | TGCGCCAGCAGATACGACACGTTGCGAGAGACCCAGTACTTC
TRBJ2-2 | few | TRBV24-1 | NA | CATSEFRDTGELFF | TGTGCCACCAGTGAGTTCAGGGATACCGGGGAGCTGTTTTTT
TRBJ2-3 | few | TRBV20-1 | NA | CSARVGARADTQYF | TGCAGTGCTAGAGTTGGGGCCCGGGCAGATACGCAGTATTTT
TRBJ1-6 | NA | TRBV20-1 | TRBD1 | CSARVDRQGSNSPLHF | TGCAGTGCTAGAGTCGACAGACAGGGGAGTAATTCACCCCTCCACTTT
TRBJ1-5 | NA | TRBV5-5 | NA | CASSLDQAYQPQHF | TGTGCCAGCAGCTTGGACCAGGCATACCAGCCCCAGCATTTT
TRBJ2-1 | NA | TRBV5-1 | TRBD2 | CASSLPLAGEDEQFF | TGCGCCAGCAGCTTGCCCCTAGCGGGAGAGGATGAGCAGTTCTTC
TRBJ1-5 | few | TRBV27 | TRBD1 | CASSQNRGSNQPQHF | TGTGCCAGCAGTCAAAACAGGGGAAGCAATCAGCCCCAGCATTTT